A single TCR beta chain is shown here with its context. As yet, its antigen is unknown. TCRdb reanalysed the 5' RACE reads using MiXCR and keeps one entry per CDR3 protein. The repertoire consists of some 440,000 distinct CDR3 sequences, with 24% occurring once and the leading ten covering approximately 2.9%. The sample comes from a study of identical twins. Study observations and caveats: Twins shared beta out-of-frame sequences in excess, but this excess was weaker. Researchers reported excess low generation probability among twin-shared out-of-frame alpha sequences.

Trimming removed 5 bases at V and 0 bases at J, with 15 bases between. Looked up from germline, CDR1 is SEHNR and CDR2 is FQNEAQ (reference sequence). The CDR3 consists of 16 residues. These data were likewise used in another study, on T cells expressing NK-cell markers.

Sequencing was performed on CD4+ T cells sorted from blood. The V call is TRBV7-9, the J call TRBJ2-3; D may be TRBD1 or TRBD2 (5 bases each). The source of this sequence is a woman aged 18-30 years in good health. CDR3 sequence reads: CASSARGRSSTDTQYF. The DNA of the CDR3 is TGTGCCAGCAGCGCCCGGGGCAGGAGTAGCACAGATACGCAGTATTTT.